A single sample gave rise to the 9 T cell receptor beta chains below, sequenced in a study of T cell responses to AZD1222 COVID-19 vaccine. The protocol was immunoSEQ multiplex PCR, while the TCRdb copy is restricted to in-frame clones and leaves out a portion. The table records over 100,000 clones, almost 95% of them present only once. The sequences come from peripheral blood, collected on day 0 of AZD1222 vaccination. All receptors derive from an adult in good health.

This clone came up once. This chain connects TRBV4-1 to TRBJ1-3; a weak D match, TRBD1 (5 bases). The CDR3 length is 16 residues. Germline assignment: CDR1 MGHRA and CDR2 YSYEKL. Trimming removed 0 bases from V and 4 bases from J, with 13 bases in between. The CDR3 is CASSQEGASWGNTIYF. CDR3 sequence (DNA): TGCGCCAGCAGCCAAGAAGGGGCAAGTTGGGGAAACACCATATATTTT.

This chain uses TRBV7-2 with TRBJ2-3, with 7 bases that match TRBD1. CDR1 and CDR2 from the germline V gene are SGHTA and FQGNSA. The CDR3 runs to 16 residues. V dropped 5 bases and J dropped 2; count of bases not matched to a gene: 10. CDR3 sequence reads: CASSLRQGLSTDTQYF. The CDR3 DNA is TGTGCCAGCAGCCTCAGACAGGGCCTATCCACAGATACGCAGTATTTT.

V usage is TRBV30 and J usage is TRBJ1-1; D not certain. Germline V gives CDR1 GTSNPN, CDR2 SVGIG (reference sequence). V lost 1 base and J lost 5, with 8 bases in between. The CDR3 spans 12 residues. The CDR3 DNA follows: TGTGCCTGGAGTGCTACTGGTACTGAAGCTTTCTTT. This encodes CAWSATGTEAFF.

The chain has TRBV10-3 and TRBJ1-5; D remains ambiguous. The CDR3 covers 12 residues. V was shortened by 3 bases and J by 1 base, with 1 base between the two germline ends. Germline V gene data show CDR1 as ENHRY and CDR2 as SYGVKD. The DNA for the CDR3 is TGTGCCATCAGTGACAGCAATCAGCCCCAGCATTTT. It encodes CAISDSNQPQHF.

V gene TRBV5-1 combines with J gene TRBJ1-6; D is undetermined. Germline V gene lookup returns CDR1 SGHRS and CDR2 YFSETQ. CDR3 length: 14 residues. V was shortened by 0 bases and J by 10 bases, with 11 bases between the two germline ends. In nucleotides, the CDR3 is TGCGCCAGCAGCTTGGCCGGGTGGGGATCACCCCTCCACTTT. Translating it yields CASSLAGWGSPLHF. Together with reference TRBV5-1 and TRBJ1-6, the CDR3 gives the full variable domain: KAGVTQTPRYLIKTRGQQVTLSCSPISGHRSVSWYQQTPGQGLQFLFEYFSETQRNKGNFPGRFSGRQFSNSRSEMNVSTLELGDSALYLCASSLAGWGSPLHFGNGTRLTVT.

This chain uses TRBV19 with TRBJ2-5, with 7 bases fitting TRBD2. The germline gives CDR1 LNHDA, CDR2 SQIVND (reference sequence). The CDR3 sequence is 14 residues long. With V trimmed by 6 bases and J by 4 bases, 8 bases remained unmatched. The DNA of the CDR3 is TGTGCCAGTAGGGGGAGGGACGGGGTAGAGACCCAGTACTTC. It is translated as CASRGRDGVETQYF. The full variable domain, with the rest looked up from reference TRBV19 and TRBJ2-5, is DGGITQSPKYLFRKEGQNVTLSCEQNLNHDAMYWYRQDPGQGLRLIYYSQIVNDFQKGDIAEGYSVSREKKESFPLTVTSAQKNPTAFYLCASRGRDGVETQYFGPGTRLLVL.

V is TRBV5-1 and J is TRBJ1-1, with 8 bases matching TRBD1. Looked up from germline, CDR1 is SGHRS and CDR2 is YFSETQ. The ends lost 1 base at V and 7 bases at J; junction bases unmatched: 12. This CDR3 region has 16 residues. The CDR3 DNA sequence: TGCGCCAGCAGCTTGATTTCAGGGGGCATGGTCGGTGAAGCTTTCTTT. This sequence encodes CASSLISGGMVGEAFF.

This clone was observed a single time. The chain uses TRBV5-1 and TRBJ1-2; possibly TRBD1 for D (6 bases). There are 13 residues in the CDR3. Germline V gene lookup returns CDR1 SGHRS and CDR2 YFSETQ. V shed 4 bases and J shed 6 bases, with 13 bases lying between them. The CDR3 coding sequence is TGCGCCAGCAGCGTATACAGGGAGGATGGCTACACCTTC. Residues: CASSVYREDGYTF. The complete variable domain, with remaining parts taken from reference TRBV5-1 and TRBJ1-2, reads KAGVTQTPRYLIKTRGQQVTLSCSPISGHRSVSWYQQTPGQGLQFLFEYFSETQRNKGNFPGRFSGRQFSNSRSEMNVSTLELGDSALYLCASSVYREDGYTFGSGTRLTVV.

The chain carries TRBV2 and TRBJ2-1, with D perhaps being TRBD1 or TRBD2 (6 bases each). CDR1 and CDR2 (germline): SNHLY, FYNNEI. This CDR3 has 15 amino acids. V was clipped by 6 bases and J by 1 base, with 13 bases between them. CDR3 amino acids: CASSPEGGSYNEQFF. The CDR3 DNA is TGTGCCAGCAGCCCCGAGGGGGGATCCTACAATGAGCAGTTCTTC.